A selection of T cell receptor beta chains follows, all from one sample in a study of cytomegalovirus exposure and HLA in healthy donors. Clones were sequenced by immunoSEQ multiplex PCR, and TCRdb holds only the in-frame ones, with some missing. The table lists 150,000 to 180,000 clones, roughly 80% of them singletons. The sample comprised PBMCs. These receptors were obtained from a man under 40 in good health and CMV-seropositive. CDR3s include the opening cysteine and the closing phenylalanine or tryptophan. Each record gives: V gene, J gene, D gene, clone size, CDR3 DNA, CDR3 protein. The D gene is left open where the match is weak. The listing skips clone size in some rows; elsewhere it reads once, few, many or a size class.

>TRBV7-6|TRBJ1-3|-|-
TGTGCCAGCAGCTCGAGCTCGGGACTCGGAAACACCATATATTTT
CASSSSSGLGNTIYF
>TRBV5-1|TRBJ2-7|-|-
TGCGCCAGCAGACCCGGGAGCTCCTACGAGCAGTACTTC
CASRPGSSYEQYF
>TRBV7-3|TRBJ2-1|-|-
TGTGCCAGCAGCCCAAAATTGGGGACTCACAATGAGCAGTTCTTC
CASSPKLGTHNEQFF
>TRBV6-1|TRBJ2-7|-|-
TGTGCCAGCAGTGAATTCACCTACGAGCAGTACTTC
CASSEFTYEQYF
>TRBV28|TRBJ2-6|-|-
TGTGCCAGCAGTATGGGCGGGACCGGGGCCAACGTCCTGACTTTC
CASSMGGTGANVLTF
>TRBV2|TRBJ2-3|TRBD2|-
TGTGCCAGCAGCTATCTAGCGGGACCGAGCACAGATACGCAGTATTTT
CASSYLAGPSTDTQYF
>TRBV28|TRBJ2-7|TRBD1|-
TGTGCCAGCAGTTCCAGCAAGGGACAGGGGACCTACGAGCAGTACTTC
CASSSSKGQGTYEQYF
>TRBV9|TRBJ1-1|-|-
TGTGCCAGCAGCGTGGCCGGGGGGCGAACGAACACTGAAGCTTTCTTT
CASSVAGGRTNTEAFF
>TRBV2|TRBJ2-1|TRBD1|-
TGTGCCAGCAGTGAAGTGACAGGGTACAATGAGCAGTTCTTC
CASSEVTGYNEQFF
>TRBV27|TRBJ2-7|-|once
TGTGCCAGCAGCCCCGATGGGGGCGGGGGCGAGCAGTACTTC
CASSPDGGGGEQYF
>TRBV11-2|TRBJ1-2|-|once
TGTGCCAGCAGCTTAGAATTTGGTGGACAATATGGCTACACCTTC
CASSLEFGGQYGYTF
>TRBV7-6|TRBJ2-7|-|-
TGTGCCAGCAGCTCCGGGACAAGATACGAGCAGTACTTC
CASSSGTRYEQYF
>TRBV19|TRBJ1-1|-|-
TGTGCCAGTAGTGCGTCGGAGCTGACGAACACTGAAGCTTTCTTT
CASSASELTNTEAFF
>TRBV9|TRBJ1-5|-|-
TGTGCCAGCAGCGACGAGAGCGGACGGGATGGGTTGCCCCAGCATTTT
CASSDESGRDGLPQHF
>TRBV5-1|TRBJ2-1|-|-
TGCGCCAGCAGCCGTCTGGGGGGAGGCCCCTCAACCTACAATGAGCAGTTCTTC
CASSRLGGGPSTYNEQFF
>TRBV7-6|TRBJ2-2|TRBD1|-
TGTGCCAGCAGCTCGGGACAGGGGAAGGCCGGGGAGCTGTTTTTT
CASSSGQGKAGELFF
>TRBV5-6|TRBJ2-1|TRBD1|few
TGTGCCAGCAGCGCAACAGGGGCCTTAACCTCCTACAATGAGCAGTTCTTC
CASSATGALTSYNEQFF
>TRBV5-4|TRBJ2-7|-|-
TGTGCCAGCAGCTTGGACTGGAGCTACGAGCAGTACTTC
CASSLDWSYEQYF
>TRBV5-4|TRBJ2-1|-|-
TGTGCCAGCAGCTCATCTACAGGGAGGGGATACAATGAGCAGTTCTTC
CASSSSTGRGYNEQFF
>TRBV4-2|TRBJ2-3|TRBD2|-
TGTGCCAGCAGCCAAGGGACTAGCGGGAGAAAAGGGACAGATACGCAGTATTTT
CASSQGTSGRKGTDTQYF
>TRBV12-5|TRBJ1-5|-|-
TGTGCTAGTGCGCTCCGGACAGATAGCAATCAGCCCCAGCATTTT
CASALRTDSNQPQHF
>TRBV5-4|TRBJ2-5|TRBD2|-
TGTGCCAGCAGCTTCACGGGACTAGCGGGAGAGACCCAGTACTTC
CASSFTGLAGETQYF
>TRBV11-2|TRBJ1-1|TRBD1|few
TGTGCCAGCAGCTTAGCACAGGGGGGAATTGGTGAAGCTTTCTTT
CASSLAQGGIGEAFF
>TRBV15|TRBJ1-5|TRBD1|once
TGTGCCACCAGCAGAGAGGGGACAGAACGTTCTCAGCCCCAGCATTTT
CATSREGTERSQPQHF
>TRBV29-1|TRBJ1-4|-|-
TGCAGCGTTGAACAGAATGAAAAACTGTTTTTT
CSVEQNEKLFF
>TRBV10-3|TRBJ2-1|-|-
TGTGCCATCAGTGAGCGGGAGTCCTACAATGAGCAGTTCTTC
CAISERESYNEQFF
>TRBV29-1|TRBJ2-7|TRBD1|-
TGCAGCGTTGATTGGGGACAGTCGCAGTACTTC
CSVDWGQSQYF
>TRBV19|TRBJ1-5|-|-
TGTGCCAGTAGTATAGGGGCGGGAGATCGGCCCCAGCATTTT
CASSIGAGDRPQHF
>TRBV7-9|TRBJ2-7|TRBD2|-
TGTGCCAGCAGCCCGACTCGGGGGGAGAGGCACGAGCAGTACTTC
CASSPTRGERHEQYF
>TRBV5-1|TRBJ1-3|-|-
TGCGCCAGCAGCTTGGGAGGGACTGGAAACACCATATATTTT
CASSLGGTGNTIYF
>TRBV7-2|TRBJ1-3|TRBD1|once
TGTGCCAGCAGCTTGACAGGGAACACCATATATTTT
CASSLTGNTIYF
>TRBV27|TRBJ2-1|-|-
TGTGCCAGCAGTCCTAGGGGGAGCTCCTACAATGAGCAGTTCTTC
CASSPRGSSYNEQFF
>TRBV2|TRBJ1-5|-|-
TGTGCCAGCAGAAACGACAGGTATAGCAATCAGCCCCAGCATTTT
CASRNDRYSNQPQHF
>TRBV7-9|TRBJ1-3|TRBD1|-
TGTGCCAGCAGCTCCGGACAGGCTGGAAACACCATATATTTT
CASSSGQAGNTIYF
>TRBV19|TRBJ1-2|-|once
TGTGCCAGTAGCAAGGGGGTACCCTATGGCTACACCTTC
CASSKGVPYGYTF
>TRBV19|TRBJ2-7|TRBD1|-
TGTGCCAGTAGTATTCGGGACAGGGCCGACGAGCAGTACTTC
CASSIRDRADEQYF
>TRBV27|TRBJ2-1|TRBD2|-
TGTGCCAGCAAGACTAGCGGGAGATCCGGGGAACCCAATGAGCAGTTCTTC
CASKTSGRSGEPNEQFF
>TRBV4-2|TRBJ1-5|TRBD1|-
TGTGCCAGCAGCCAAGAACCCGGGACAGGGGGCAATCAGCCCCAGCATTTT
CASSQEPGTGGNQPQHF
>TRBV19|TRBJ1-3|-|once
TGTGCCAGTAGTATAGGCCCGGCTCGGAGCTCTGGAAACACCATATATTTT
CASSIGPARSSGNTIYF
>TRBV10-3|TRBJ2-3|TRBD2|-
TGTGCCATCAGTGTGCTAGCGGGAGGAGCAGATACGCAGTATTTT
CAISVLAGGADTQYF
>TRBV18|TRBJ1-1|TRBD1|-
TGTGCCAGCGGAAACGGACAGGGCAAGGAAGCTTTCTTT
CASGNGQGKEAFF
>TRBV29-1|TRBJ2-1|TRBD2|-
TGCAGCGTTGAAATCGGGGAAGCTAGCGGGTACAATGAGCAGTTCTTC
CSVEIGEASGYNEQFF
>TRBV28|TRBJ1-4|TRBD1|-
TGTGCCAGCAGTCCGGGACAGAAAAATGAAAAACTGTTTTTT
CASSPGQKNEKLFF
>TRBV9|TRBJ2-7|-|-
TGTGCCAGCAGCCTACAGGGTAGCTCCTACGAGCAGTACTTC
CASSLQGSSYEQYF
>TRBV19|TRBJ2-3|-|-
TGTGCCAGTAGTAGGCTGGAGGATACGCAGTATTTT
CASSRLEDTQYF
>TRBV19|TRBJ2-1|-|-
TGTGCCAGTACCCCGGGAAGGCAACACAATGAGCAGTTCTTC
CASTPGRQHNEQFF
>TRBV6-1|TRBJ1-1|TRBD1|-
TGTGCCAGCAGTGATACCTGGAACAGGGGGGACGGGACTGAAGCTTTCTTT
CASSDTWNRGDGTEAFF
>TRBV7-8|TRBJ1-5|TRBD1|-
TGTGCCAGCAGCCCCCGGGACAGGGGGGTGGATCAGCCCCAGCATTTT
CASSPRDRGVDQPQHF
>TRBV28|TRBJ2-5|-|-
TGTGCCAGCAGTTTTCGAGAGACAGCTCAAGAGACCCAGTACTTC
CASSFRETAQETQYF
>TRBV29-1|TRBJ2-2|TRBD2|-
TGCAGCGTTGCGACTAGCGGAACCACCGGGGAGCTGTTTTTT
CSVATSGTTGELFF
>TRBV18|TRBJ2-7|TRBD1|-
TGTGCCAGCTCACCAACCCTAACAGGGGGCAGAGGCTACGAGCAGTACTTC
CASSPTLTGGRGYEQYF
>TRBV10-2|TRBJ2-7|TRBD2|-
TGCGCCAGCAGTGAGTCTCTCGGCGGGAGAGATGAGCAGTACTTC
CASSESLGGRDEQYF
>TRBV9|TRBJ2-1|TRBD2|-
TGTGCCAGCAGCCCCCAGGGACTAGCCCTCCATGAGCAGTTCTTC
CASSPQGLALHEQFF
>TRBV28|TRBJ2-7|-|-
TGTGCCAGCAGCGCCGCCTCGCCGGGCTTC
CASSAASPGF
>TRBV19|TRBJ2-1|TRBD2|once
TGTGCCAGTAGCAAATTGACTAGCGGGGCTTACAATGAGCAGTTCTTC
CASSKLTSGAYNEQFF
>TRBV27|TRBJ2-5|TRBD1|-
TGTGCCAGCGGAGGACAGGGCAGAAAGACCCAGTACTTC
CASGGQGRKTQYF
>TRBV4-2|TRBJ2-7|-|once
TGTGCCAGCAGCCAAGGGGCGGGAACTCGGGACGAGCAGTACTTC
CASSQGAGTRDEQYF
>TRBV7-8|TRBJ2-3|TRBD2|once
TGTGCCAGCAGCGCCCCCGAGACTAGCGGCACAGATACGCAGTATTTT
CASSAPETSGTDTQYF
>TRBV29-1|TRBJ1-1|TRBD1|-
TGCAGCGTTGAAGTGCGGACAGGGCACACTGAAGCTTTCTTT
CSVEVRTGHTEAFF
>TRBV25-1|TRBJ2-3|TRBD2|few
TGTGCCAGCAAGGAGGGAGGGAGCGCGACAGATACGCAGTATTTT
CASKEGGSATDTQYF